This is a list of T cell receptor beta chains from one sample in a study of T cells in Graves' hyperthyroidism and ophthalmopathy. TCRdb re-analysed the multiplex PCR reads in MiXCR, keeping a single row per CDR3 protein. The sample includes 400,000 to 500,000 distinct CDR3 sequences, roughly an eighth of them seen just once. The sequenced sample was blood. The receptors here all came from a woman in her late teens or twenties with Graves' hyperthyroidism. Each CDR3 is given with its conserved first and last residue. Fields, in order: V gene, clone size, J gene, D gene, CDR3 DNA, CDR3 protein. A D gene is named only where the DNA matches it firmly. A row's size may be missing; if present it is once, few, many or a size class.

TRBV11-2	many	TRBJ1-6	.	TGTGCCAGCAGCTTTACTCCCATAAATAGCCCACCACCCCTCCACTTT	CASSFTPINSPPPLHF
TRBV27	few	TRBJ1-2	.	TGTGCCAGCAGTTTCAGCTTAGACTATGGCTACACCTTC	CASSFSLDYGYTF
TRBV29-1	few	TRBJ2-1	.	TGCAGCGTGAACAGGGTACCCTCCTACAATGAGCAGTTCTTC	CSVNRVPSYNEQFF
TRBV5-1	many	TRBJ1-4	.	TGCGCCAGCAGCACTCACCCCCGGGGCCAGGACGAAAAACTGTTTTTT	CASSTHPRGQDEKLFF
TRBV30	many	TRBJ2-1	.	TGTGCCTGGAGTGTCAGTGTAAGCCTTGAGCAGTTCTTC	CAWSVSVSLEQFF
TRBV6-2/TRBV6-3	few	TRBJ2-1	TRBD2	TGTGCCAGCAGTTACTCGACGGGACTAGCGGTCTACAATGAGCAGTTCTTC	CASSYSTGLAVYNEQFF
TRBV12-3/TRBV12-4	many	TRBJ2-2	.	TGTGCCAGCAGTACAGGACAGAGGACGAACACCGGGGAGCTGTTTTTT	CASSTGQRTNTGELFF
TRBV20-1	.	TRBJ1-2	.	TGCAGTGCCCCTCTGGGGGAATCACTTTATGGCTACACCTTC	CSAPLGESLYGYTF
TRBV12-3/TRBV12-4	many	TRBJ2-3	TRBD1	TGTGCCAGCAGTTTCGGGACAGGGGATACGCAGTATTTT	CASSFGTGDTQYF
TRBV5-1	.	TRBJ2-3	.	TGCGCCAGCAGCTTGGGCAGTGAGTCGCAGTATTTT	CASSLGSESQYF
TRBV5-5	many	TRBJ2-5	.	TGTGCCAGCAGCTACCCGGGGCGGACTGATCAAGAGACCCAGTACTTC	CASSYPGRTDQETQYF
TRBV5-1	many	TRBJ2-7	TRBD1	TGCGCCAGCAGCTCCTGGGACAGACCCTACGAGCAGTACTTC	CASSSWDRPYEQYF
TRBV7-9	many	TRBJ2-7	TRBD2	TGTGCCAGCAGCTTAGGGGTAGCGGGAAACTACGAGCAGTACTTC	CASSLGVAGNYEQYF
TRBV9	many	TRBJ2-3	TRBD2	TGTGCCTCAGGGACTAGCGGGATCAGCACAGATACGCAGTATTTT	CASGTSGISTDTQYF
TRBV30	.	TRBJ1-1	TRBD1	TGTGCCTGGAGTCGACAGGGGATGACTGAAGCTTTCTTT	CAWSRQGMTEAFF
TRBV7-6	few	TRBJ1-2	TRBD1	TGTGCCAGCAGCTTGACAGGGGGTGGCTACACCTTC	CASSLTGGGYTF
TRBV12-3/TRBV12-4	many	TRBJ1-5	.	TGTGCCAGCAAAGGCATCGACCCAAATCAGCCCCAGCATTTT	CASKGIDPNQPQHF